A single sample is the source of the 18 T cell receptor beta chains below, sequenced in a study of T cells in Graves' hyperthyroidism and ophthalmopathy. Amplified TCR beta CDR3 regions derived from RNA transcripts. The TCR CDR3 was amplified in a first-round RT-PCR using the HTBI primer set. TCRdb re-analysed the multiplex PCR reads in MiXCR, keeping a single row per CDR3 protein. Found here are about 640,000 distinct CDR3 sequences, roughly 45% of them singletons; the top ten hold less than 9%. Material: peripheral blood or thyroid tissue (not recorded which). These receptors all stem from an adult man with Graves' disease, either hyperthyroidism or ophthalmopathy (not recorded which).

The gene calls are TRBV7-2 and TRBJ2-7, with TRBD1 matching 7 bases. From germline, CDR1 is SGHTA and CDR2 FQGNSA. This CDR3 comprises 16 residues. After removal of 3 bases from V and 5 bases from J, the junction contained 13 bases not matched to a gene. In DNA form, the CDR3 reads TGTGCCAGCAGCTTCCGGGACAGAGGTGATTCCCACGAGCAGTACTTC. The encoded protein is CASSFRDRGDSHEQYF. The whole variable domain, filled in from reference TRBV7-2 and TRBJ2-7, reads GAGVSQSPSNKVTEKGKDVELRCDPISGHTALYWYRQSLGQGLEFLIYFQGNSAPDKSGLPSDRFSAERTGGSVSTLTIQRTQQEDSAVYLCASSFRDRGDSHEQYFGPGTRLTVT.

This clonotype has a count of ten or more. The rearrangement links TRBV29-1 to TRBJ2-5; D is unclear. V was clipped by 7 bases and J by 6 bases, with 12 bases between them. Per germline, CDR1 SQVTM and CDR2 ANQGSEA. The CDR3 length is 11 residues. CDR3 amino acids: CSAQVVKTQYF. DNA of the CDR3: TGCAGCGCCCAGGTGGTCAAGACCCAGTACTTC.

V usage is TRBV6-1 and J usage is TRBJ1-6, with D unresolved. Germline CDR1 and CDR2: MNHNS and SASEGT. This CDR3 comprises 13 residues. The V and J ends lost 7 bases and 13 bases respectively, with 17 bases between them. As DNA, the CDR3 is TGTGCCAGCATAAGGAGGGCGGGCTTCCCCCTCCACTTT. This encodes CASIRRAGFPLHF.

This clonotype has only a few counts. This chain links TRBV19 with TRBJ2-5; D gene ambiguous. The CDR3 totals 14 residues. CDR1 and CDR2 from the germline V gene are LNHDA and SQIVND (reference sequence). V lost 5 bases, J lost 5 bases, and 15 bases lay in between. The CDR3: CASSRHSKSETQYF. In DNA, the CDR3 is TGTGCCAGTAGTCGTCACAGTAAATCGGAGACCCAGTACTTC.

This clonotype appeared a few times. This chain joins TRBV19 and TRBJ1-5, with D unresolved. Germline assignment: CDR1 LNHDA and CDR2 SQIVND (reference sequence). CDR3 length: 14 residues. V lost 1 base, J lost 1 base, and 5 bases lay in between. The CDR3 loop reads CASSIGYSNQPQHF. The CDR3 bases are TGTGCCAGTAGTATAGGTTACAGCAATCAGCCCCAGCATTTT.

About this clonotype itself: A much larger clone differs from this one at a single base, so this may be a read error. The chain recombines TRBV10-3 with TRBJ1-6; no clear D gene. CDR1 and CDR2 from the germline V gene are ENHRY and SYGVKD. The CDR3 extends over 12 amino acids. V lost 7 bases and J 8 bases, leaving 9 bases between the germline ends. Here the CDR3 reads CAITTWDSPLHF. The CDR3 coding sequence is TGTGCCATCACCACCTGGGATTCACCCCTCCACTTT.

In this sample, this clonotype turned up a few times. The chain recombines TRBV5-1 with TRBJ1-5; D remains ambiguous. Germline lookup yields CDR1 SGHRS and CDR2 YFSETQ. The V end was cut by 2 bases, the J end by 3 bases, with 12 bases between. The CDR3 has 15 amino acids. The CDR3 region has the DNA TGCGCCAGCAGCTTAAATGGACGGTACAATCAGCCCCAGCATTTT. This translates into CASSLNGRYNQPQHF.

The gene calls are TRBV20-1 and TRBJ2-7; 7 bases match TRBD2. This CDR3 region has 13 residues. J lost 6 bases, V lost 2 bases, and 7 bases had no gene match. The V gene's germline CDR1 is DFQATT and CDR2 SNEGSKA (reference sequence). The CDR3 DNA follows: TGCAGTGCTAGATACGGGACTACGGGCGAGCAGTACTTC. Translating gives CSARYGTTGEQYF.

The sample holds a few counts of this clonotype. The chain links TRBV19 to TRBJ2-7, with 8 nucleotides matching TRBD1. Germline trimming cut 6 bases from V and 1 base from J; bases unmatched to any gene: 8. This CDR3 is 15 amino acids long. Germline V lookup: CDR1 LNHDA, CDR2 SQIVND (reference sequence). The CDR3 bases are TGTGCCAGTAGGCTCTCCGACAGGGGTTCCTACGAGCAGTACTTC. Translation gives CASRLSDRGSYEQYF.

The chain couples TRBV2 to TRBJ2-7; 9 bases match TRBD1. With V trimmed by 3 bases and J by 3 bases, 3 bases remained unmatched. In germline, CDR1 is SNHLY, CDR2 FYNNEI. The CDR3 is made up of 14 amino acids. The CDR3 sequence: CASSDLDRGYEQYF. CDR3 bases: TGTGCCAGCAGTGACTTGGACAGGGGCTACGAGCAGTACTTC.

At least ten counts were recorded for this clonotype. The genes are TRBV20-1 and TRBJ1-1, with 7 bases fitting TRBD1. The ends lost 6 bases at V and 5 bases at J; junction bases unmatched: 6. From germline, CDR1 is DFQATT and CDR2 SNEGSKA (reference sequence). The CDR3 has 12 amino acids. The CDR3 here is CSASTGQTEAFF. The CDR3 DNA is TGCAGTGCCTCGACAGGGCAAACTGAAGCTTTCTTT.

This clonotype came up many times. The rearrangement uses TRBV11-2 and TRBJ1-5; D perhaps matches TRBD1 (5 bases). The CDR3 extends over 14 amino acids. Deletions cut 0 bases from V and 6 bases from J, with 9 bases between. Germline CDR1 SGHAT, CDR2 FQNNGV. Written as DNA, the CDR3 is TGTGCCAGCAGCTTAGATCAAGGGGCTCAGCCCCAGCATTTT. It specifies CASSLDQGAQPQHF.

The table lists this clonotype with a few counts. The chain combines TRBV7-9 with TRBJ1-5; D not certain. V lost 3 bases and J lost 7, with 10 bases in between. This CDR3 has 13 residues. Germline lookup yields CDR1 SEHNR and CDR2 FQNEAQ (reference sequence). As DNA, the CDR3 is TGTGCCAGCAGCTTCTCCGCAAGGCAGCCCCAGCATTTT. Amino acid sequence: CASSFSARQPQHF.

There are a few counts of this clonotype. The chain links TRBV7-2 to TRBJ2-7, with TRBD2 matching over 8 bases. After removal of 3 bases from V and 6 bases from J, the junction contained 7 bases not matched to a gene. Germline V lookup: CDR1 SGHTA, CDR2 FQGNSA. The CDR3 loop spans 14 amino acids. CDR3 region: CASSLAFRGGEQYF. In DNA, the CDR3 is TGTGCCAGCAGCTTGGCGTTCCGGGGGGGCGAGCAGTACTTC.

As concerns this clonotype: This could be a read error, since a much larger clone is one nucleotide away. The conserved phenylalanine or tryptophan is not found at the CDR3 terminus, so this likely reflects a read error. The V call is TRBV7-6, the J call TRBJ1-2; 8 positions match TRBD1. The CDR3 is 14 residues long. V gave up 5 bases and J gave up 3 bases; unmatched junction bases: 5. Germline CDR1 SGHVS, CDR2 FNYEAQ. The CDR3 protein is CASSRQGLDYGYTL. As DNA, the CDR3 is TGTGCCAGCAGCCGACAGGGGTTAGACTATGGCTACACCCTC.

This clonotype was found a few times. The chain combines TRBV6-6 with TRBJ1-2, with D unclear. The V and J ends lost 6 bases and 14 bases respectively, with 25 bases between them. The CDR3 consists of 14 residues. From germline, CDR1 is MNHNY and CDR2 SVGAGI (reference sequence). The CDR3 nucleotides read TGTGCCAGCAGCCAAGACCAATCACCTGGTGTTAGGACCTTC. It translates to CASSQDQSPGVRTF.

This clonotype was counted only a few times. At one end, the junction sequence differs from germline, possibly due to a read error. J is TRBJ1-1 and V is TRBV7-9, with D tentatively TRBD1 (5 bases). Germline assignment: CDR1 SEHNR and CDR2 FQNEAQ (reference sequence). The CDR3 runs to 16 residues. The CDR3 reads CASSLWEGTPDTEAFF. DNA of the CDR3: TGTGCCAGCAGCTTATGGGAGGGGACCCCGGACACTGAGGCTTTCTTT. Full variable domain (outside the CDR3, taken from reference TRBV7-9 and TRBJ1-1): DTGVSQNPRHKITKRGQNVTFRCDPISEHNRLYWYRQTLGQGPEFLTYFQNEAQLEKSRLLSDRFSAERPKGSFSTLEIQRTEQGDSAMYLCASSLWEGTPDTEAFFGQGTRLTVV.

The genes are TRBV12-3 or TRBV12-4 and TRBJ1-5, with D unresolved. The V gene lost 6 bases and the J gene lost 6 bases, with 15 bases spanning the gap. This CDR3 comprises 14 residues. The CDR3 DNA is TGTGCCAGCAGCCGCCTCCTCCTTGGTCAGCCCCAGCATTTT. Its translation: CASSRLLLGQPQHF.